The 26 T cell receptor beta chains reported below all come from one sample, sequenced in a study of blood T cell repertoires in COVID-19. The assay was immunoSEQ multiplex PCR, and TCRdb's table has in-frame clones only and misses some. The repertoire holds approximately 220,000 clones, with roughly nine tenths as singletons. The sample comprised PBMCs or T cells enriched from blood (not recorded which). These receptors all come from a woman between 25 and 40 years old with acute COVID-19.

The gene calls are TRBV19 and TRBJ2-7; 7 bases align to TRBD1. V lost 4 bases to trimming and J lost 5 bases; unmatched junction nucleotides: 14. CDR3 size: 16 residues. The germline gives CDR1 LNHDA, CDR2 SQIVND (reference sequence). Written as DNA, the CDR3 is TGTGCCAGTAGTACCTCGGGACAGCTGACTGTCCACGAGCAGTACTTC. Translating it yields CASSTSGQLTVHEQYF.

This CDR3 reads CASRPDSEKLFF. The CDR3 coding sequence is TGTGCCAGCAGACCGGACAGTGAAAAACTGTTTTTT. The chain is built from TRBV12-3 or TRBV12-4 and TRBJ1-4, with D tentatively TRBD1 (6 bases). The V and J ends lost 6 bases and 7 bases respectively, with 9 bases between them. CDR3 length equals 12 residues.

The gene calls are TRBV24-1 and TRBJ2-7, with D uncertain. This CDR3 has 10 residues. Germline V CDR1 and CDR2: KGHDR, SFDVKD. The V end was cut by 5 bases, the J end by 4 bases, with 2 bases between. The CDR3 nucleotides are TGTGCCACCAGTGCTTACGAGCAGTACTTC. It is translated as CATSAYEQYF.

V gene TRBV5-1 combines with J gene TRBJ1-4; TRBD1 aligns across 8 bases. Germline values: CDR1 SGHRS, CDR2 YFSETQ. The CDR3 is 18 amino acids. The J segment lost 5 bases and the V segment lost 1 base, leaving 13 bases of the junction unmatched. CDR3 sequence: CASSLSPLGQGQNEKLFF. The CDR3 DNA sequence: TGCGCCAGCAGCTTGAGCCCTCTTGGACAGGGTCAAAATGAAAAACTGTTTTTT.

The chain uses TRBV3-1 (or the pseudogene TRBV3-2) and TRBJ2-3; 12 bases are a match to TRBD2. J lost 8 bases, V lost 1 base, and 13 bases had no gene match. Germline V lookup: CDR1 LGHDT, CDR2 YNNKEL (reference sequence). The CDR3 runs 18 residues. In DNA form, the CDR3 reads TGTGCCAGCAGCCAAGCCGGGACTAGCGGGTTCGCTGTAGCTACGCAGTATTTT. Translation: CASSQAGTSGFAVATQYF.

This sequence joins TRBV5-1 and TRBJ1-1, with 8 bases that match TRBD1. J was trimmed by 2 bases and V by 1 base; bases with no gene match: 4. The CDR3 extends over 15 amino acids. The germline CDR1 and CDR2 sequences are SGHRS and YFSETQ. This CDR3 reads CASSLSQGANTEAFF. The CDR3 DNA follows: TGCGCCAGCAGCTTGAGTCAGGGGGCCAACACTGAAGCTTTCTTT.

This clone was counted only a few times. The gene calls are TRBV19 and TRBJ2-1; 7 bases line up with TRBD2. CDR3 length: 17 amino acids. V lost 5 bases and J lost 0; bases outside the gene matches: 10. CDR1 is LNHDA, CDR2 SQIVND, per germline (reference sequence). The CDR3 DNA reads TGTGCCAGTAGTTTCCGGAGCGGGGTGAGCTCCTACAATGAGCAGTTCTTC. Translation gives CASSFRSGVSSYNEQFF.

This chain connects TRBV2 to TRBJ1-4; D is unclear. V shed 4 bases and J shed 7 bases, with 16 bases lying between them. The CDR3 consists of 15 residues. The germline CDR1 and CDR2 sequences are SNHLY and FYNNEI. DNA of the CDR3: TGTGCCAGCAGTGGAGGGAGTTCGGGCGGTGAAAAACTGTTTTTT. This sequence encodes CASSGGSSGGEKLFF.

This chain joins TRBV2 and TRBJ2-7; perhaps TRBD1 as D (5 bases). Germline CDR1 and CDR2: SNHLY and FYNNEI. V lost 8 bases, J lost 3 bases, and 14 bases lay in between. This CDR3 comprises 13 residues. CDR3 sequence: CASVVAGIYEQYF. The DNA of the CDR3 is TGTGCCAGCGTCGTGGCAGGGATCTACGAGCAGTACTTC. The variable domain in full, completed from reference TRBV2 and TRBJ2-7, reads EPEVTQTPSHQVTQMGQEVILRCVPISNHLYFYWYRQILGQKVEFLVSFYNNEISEKSEIFDDQFSVERPDGSNFTLKIRSTKLEDSAMYFCASVVAGIYEQYFGPGTRLTVT.

CDR3 bases: TGTGCCTGGAGTGTCCCGGGGGGGCCTTACGAGCAGTACTTC. It is translated as CAWSVPGGPYEQYF. The chain employs TRBV30 and TRBJ2-7; 8 bases are shared with TRBD2. There are 14 residues in the CDR3. V trimming: 0 bases; J trimming: 4 bases; junction bases outside the gene matches: 5. Germline CDR1 is GTSNPN and CDR2 is SVGIG (reference sequence).

The chain combines TRBV2 with TRBJ1-3; TRBD1 is a possible D gene (6 bases). Germline V gene sequence: CDR1 SNHLY, CDR2 FYNNEI. The CDR3 loop spans 16 amino acids. V shed 5 bases and J shed 0 bases, with 14 bases lying between them. The CDR3 bases are TGTGCCAGCAGTCCAGGGGCGGCTCACTCTGGAAACACCATATATTTT. Its protein is CASSPGAAHSGNTIYF.

The chain links TRBV5-6 to TRBJ1-1; 7 bases agree with TRBD1. CDR1 is SGHDT, CDR2 YYEEEE, per germline. This CDR3 comprises 14 residues. J was trimmed by 8 bases and V by 5 bases; bases with no gene match: 12. The CDR3 DNA is TGTGCCAGCAGACACGGGACAGAAACATTCGAAGCTTTCTTT. Translated: CASRHGTETFEAFF.

This clone was seen a single time. The chain links TRBV24-1 to TRBJ2-3, with 9 bases lining up with TRBD2. This CDR3 comprises 15 residues. V lost 6 bases and J lost 6; bases outside the gene matches: 9. Per the germline V gene, CDR1 is KGHDR and CDR2 is SFDVKD. The CDR3 nucleotides read TGTGCCACCAGTATCGGCGGGGGGGCTGGGGATACGCAGTATTTT. Translating gives CATSIGGGAGDTQYF.

The V gene is TRBV6-5, the J gene TRBJ1-4; 7 nucleotides line up with TRBD1. The CDR3 totals 14 residues. The germline gives CDR1 MNHEY, CDR2 SVGAGI. The V gene end was trimmed by 6 bases and the J gene end by 2 bases; junction bases not matched to a gene: 3. CDR3 protein: CASRLTGTNEKLFF. CDR3 coding DNA: TGTGCCAGCAGGCTGACAGGGACTAATGAAAAACTGTTTTTT.

The CDR3: CASSVKAGPSVREQYF. CDR3 bases: TGTGCCAGCTCAGTGAAGGCGGGGCCCTCCGTCCGCGAGCAGTACTTC. The chain has TRBV18 and TRBJ2-7, with a tentative D call TRBD2 (6 bases). CDR3 size: 16 residues. Trimming took 5 bases from V and 6 from J, leaving 23 bases between them. CDR1 is KGHSH and CDR2 is LQKENI in the germline V gene.

There are a few counts of this clone. The V call is TRBV7-8, the J call TRBJ2-7; D gene ambiguous. The ends were cut back, 5 bases at V and 4 bases at J, with 12 bases in the middle. The CDR3 runs to 13 residues. The germline V gene has CDR1 SGHVS and CDR2 FQNEAQ. The CDR3 DNA follows: TGTGCCAGCAGCCGAAGCGCTGGGTACGAGCAGTACTTC. Its translation is CASSRSAGYEQYF.

This clone appeared a few times. The V call is TRBV2, the J call TRBJ1-1; TRBD1 aligns across 9 bases. The ends lost 5 bases at V and 7 bases at J; junction bases unmatched: 8. The CDR3 runs 14 residues. Germline-derived CDR1 and CDR2 are SNHLY and FYNNEI. CDR3 loop: CASSLQGALGEAFF. CDR3 DNA sequence: TGTGCCAGCAGTTTACAGGGGGCCCTGGGTGAAGCTTTCTTT.

The rearrangement uses TRBV27 and TRBJ2-2; D gene unclear. V was shortened by 8 bases and J by 2 bases, with 9 bases between the two germline ends. The CDR3 runs to 13 residues. Germline V gives CDR1 MNHEY, CDR2 SMNVEV (reference sequence). This CDR3 reads CASQQLNTGELFF. In DNA form, the CDR3 reads TGTGCCAGCCAACAGCTAAACACCGGGGAGCTGTTTTTT.

CDR3 bases: TGTGCCAGCAGTCCGGACACCACCGGGGAGCTGTTTTTT. It is translated as CASSPDTTGELFF. The chain has TRBV28 and TRBJ2-2, with D possibly being TRBD1 (5 bases). The V end lost 5 bases, the J end lost 4 bases, and 8 bases lay between the germline ends. There are 13 residues in the CDR3. Germline CDR1 reads MDHEN; CDR2 reads SYDVKM. Variable domain in full (rest from reference TRBV28 and TRBJ2-2): DVKVTQSSRYLVKRTGEKVFLECVQDMDHENMFWYRQDPGLGLRLIYFSYDVKMKEKGDIPEGYSVSREKKERFSLILESASTNQTSMYLCASSPDTTGELFFGEGSRLTVL.

V and J are TRBV11-2 and TRBJ1-1, with no clear D. Trimming pared 5 bases from V and 0 bases from J, leaving 13 bases between. CDR1 SGHAT and CDR2 FQNNGV come from the germline V gene. The CDR3 has 15 amino acids. The CDR3 sequence is CASSNTGRMNTEAFF. The CDR3 coding sequence is TGTGCCAGCAGCAACACCGGGAGAATGAACACTGAAGCTTTCTTT.

V gene TRBV12-3 or TRBV12-4 combines with J gene TRBJ1-1, with D unresolved. This CDR3 contains 12 residues. Trimming shortened V by 4 bases and J by 11 bases, and 14 bases separated the two germline ends. The CDR3 loop is CASSSTSRRAFF. As DNA, the CDR3 is TGTGCCAGCAGTTCGACATCCCGCCGGGCTTTCTTT.

This chain connects TRBV30 to TRBJ2-2, with 9 bases matching TRBD1. Germline CDR1 GTSNPN, CDR2 SVGIG (reference sequence). CDR3 size: 14 residues. The junction had 6 bases not matched to a gene; V was cut back by 5 bases and J by 5 bases. CDR3 DNA sequence: TGTGCCTGGGGGACAGGGATTGAAACCGGGGAGCTGTTTTTT. Its protein product is CAWGTGIETGELFF.

The chain carries TRBV5-1 and TRBJ2-2; 12 bases align to TRBD1. CDR1 is SGHRS and CDR2 is YFSETQ in the germline V gene. V shed 4 bases, J shed 5 bases, and the junction held 3 bases outside the gene matches. The CDR3 spans 15 residues. CDR3 protein: CASSQGQGATGELFF. CDR3 sequence (DNA): TGCGCCAGCAGCCAGGGACAGGGGGCAACCGGGGAGCTGTTTTTT.

The CDR3 DNA reads TGCGCCACCAGAATCGGACAGGGGGAGACTGAAGCTTTCTTT. Amino acids: CATRIGQGETEAFF. The rearrangement uses TRBV5-1 and TRBJ1-1; 10 nucleotides line up with TRBD1. V was pared by 9 bases and J by 5 bases, with 10 bases of the junction left unmatched. In germline, CDR1 is SGHRS, CDR2 YFSETQ. This CDR3 region has 14 residues.

The rearrangement links TRBV7-8 to TRBJ1-1, with D uncertain. The CDR3 is 14 residues long. V was trimmed by 5 bases and J by 7 bases, leaving 17 bases between them. Germline assignment: CDR1 SGHVS and CDR2 FQNEAQ. Here the CDR3 DNA reads TGTGCCAGCAGCAAACGAATGGAGGCGATTGAAGCTTTCTTT. Amino acids: CASSKRMEAIEAFF.

This clone was counted a single time. J is TRBJ1-4 and V is TRBV11-3, with 8 bases fitting TRBD1. Germline lookup yields CDR1 SGHNT and CDR2 YENEEA. The CDR3 is 18 residues long. J lost 3 bases, V lost 3 bases, and 12 bases had no gene match. The CDR3 DNA sequence: TGTGCCAGCAGCTTGTTGGACGGCGACAGGGGTGCTAATGAAAAACTGTTTTTT. Protein: CASSLLDGDRGANEKLFF. Supplemented by reference TRBV11-3 and TRBJ1-4, the full variable domain reads EAGVVQSPRYKIIEKKQPVAFWCNPISGHNTLYWYLQNLGQGPELLIRYENEEAVDDSQLPKDRFSAERLKGVDSTLKIQPAELGDSAVYLCASSLLDGDRGANEKLFFGSGTQLSVL.